The clone carrying this TCR beta chain was seen once. This sample stems from a study of T cell responses to AZD1222 COVID-19 vaccine. Assay: immunoSEQ multiplex PCR; the TCRdb copy retains only in-frame clones and omits some. The data contain some 100,000 clones, about nine tenths of them singletons. The sequence was obtained from an adult in good health. Here the sequenced sample was peripheral blood, taken on day 0 of AZD1222 vaccination.

CDR3 coding DNA: TGTGCCAGCAGTGATGAGATTTACGTTGAGCAGTTCTTC. Its translation: CASSDEIYVEQFF. The chain couples TRBV2 to TRBJ2-1; unclear D gene. The germline gives CDR1 SNHLY, CDR2 FYNNEI. V was trimmed by 3 bases and J by 9 bases, leaving 12 bases between them. The length of the CDR3 is 13 residues. Together with reference TRBV2 and TRBJ2-1, the CDR3 gives the full variable domain: EPEVTQTPSHQVTQMGQEVILRCVPISNHLYFYWYRQILGQKVEFLVSFYNNEISEKSEIFDDQFSVERPDGSNFTLKIRSTKLEDSAMYFCASSDEIYVEQFFGPGTRLTVL.